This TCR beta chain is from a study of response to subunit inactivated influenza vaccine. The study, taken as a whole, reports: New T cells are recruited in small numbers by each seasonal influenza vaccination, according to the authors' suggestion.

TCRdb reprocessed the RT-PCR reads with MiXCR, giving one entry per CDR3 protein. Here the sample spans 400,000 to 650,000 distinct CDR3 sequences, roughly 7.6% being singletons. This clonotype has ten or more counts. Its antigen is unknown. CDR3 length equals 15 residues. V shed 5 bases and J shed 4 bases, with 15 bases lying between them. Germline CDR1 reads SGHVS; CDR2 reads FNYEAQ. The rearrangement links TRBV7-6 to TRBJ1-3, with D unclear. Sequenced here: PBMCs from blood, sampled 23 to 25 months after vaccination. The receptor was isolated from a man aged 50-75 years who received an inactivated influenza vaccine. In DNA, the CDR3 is TGTGCCAGCAGCCCAGTCGCGGGGTCCGGAAACACCATATATTTT. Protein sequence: CASSPVAGSGNTIYF.